A single sample is the source of the 32 T cell receptor beta chains below, sequenced in a study of OX40 agonist ivuxolimab in advanced cancers. Some clones are missing from TCRdb's copy, which holds only in-frame ones; the method was immunoSEQ multiplex PCR. The data show about 27,000 clones, with 80% to 85% seen just once and over 20% held by the top ten. The sequenced sample was CD4+ or CD8+ T cells sorted from blood, obtained in a trial of the OX40 agonist ivuxolimab. These receptors were obtained from an adult with an advanced solid tumor such as melanoma, head and neck, liver or kidney cancer.

CDR3 sequence reads: CASSLSGSNQETQYF. The CDR3 bases are TGTGCCAGCAGTTTATCGGGCAGCAACCAAGAGACCCAGTACTTC. V gene TRBV27 combines with J gene TRBJ2-5; no definite D call. The CDR3 extends over 15 amino acids. In germline, CDR1 is MNHEY, CDR2 SMNVEV (reference sequence). Trimming took 0 bases from V and 0 from J, leaving 8 bases between them.

The V and J genes are TRBV6-4 and TRBJ2-1; D gene unclear. The germline V and J ends were trimmed by 4 bases and 0 bases, with 13 bases remaining between them. From germline, CDR1 is MRHNA and CDR2 SNTAGT. The CDR3 runs to 16 residues. CDR3 in amino acids: CASSVRAGSSYNEQFF. Written as DNA, the CDR3 is TGTGCCAGCAGTGTAAGAGCTGGAAGCTCCTACAATGAGCAGTTCTTC.

The chain couples TRBV18 to TRBJ2-1; 14 bases map to TRBD2. V lost 3 bases to trimming and J lost 8 bases; unmatched junction nucleotides: 6. Germline CDR1 KGHSH, CDR2 LQKENI. The CDR3 covers 16 residues. The CDR3 is CASSPDSGLAGDEQFF. As DNA, the CDR3 is TGTGCCAGCTCACCCGATTCGGGACTAGCGGGAGATGAGCAGTTCTTC.

This sequence joins TRBV4-1 and TRBJ2-7; no clear D gene. V lost 5 bases and J lost 1, with 9 bases in between. This CDR3 region has 13 residues. The germline CDR1 and CDR2 sequences are MGHRA and YSYEKL. The chain's CDR3 is CASSSGHSYEQYF. The CDR3 DNA is TGCGCCAGCAGCTCTGGGCATTCCTACGAGCAGTACTTC.

By proportion, this clone is medium-sized. The chain combines TRBV10-1 with TRBJ2-2, with 7 bases aligning to TRBD1. The CDR3 consists of 15 residues. V gave up 2 bases and J gave up 4 bases; unmatched junction bases: 4. CDR1 is WNHNN, CDR2 SYGVQD, per germline (reference sequence). CDR3 sequence reads: CASSEARGFTGELFF. The CDR3 coding sequence is TGCGCCAGCAGTGAGGCCAGGGGGTTCACCGGGGAGCTGTTTTTT.

V is TRBV7-8 and J is TRBJ2-7, with D perhaps being TRBD1 or TRBD2 (5 bases each). Between the trimmed V and J ends, which lost 2 bases and 0 bases, there was a span of 14 bases. The CDR3 contains 16 residues. Germline CDR1 SGHVS, CDR2 FQNEAQ. The CDR3 nucleotides are TGTGCCAGCAGCTTAACCGGGGACGGAAGCTCCTACGAGCAGTACTTC. Amino acid sequence: CASSLTGDGSSYEQYF. The full variable domain, with the rest looked up from reference TRBV7-8 and TRBJ2-7, is GAGVSQSPRYKVAKRGQDVALRCDPISGHVSLFWYQQALGQGPEFLTYFQNEAQLDKSGLPSDRFFAERPEGSVSTLKIQRTQQEDSAVYLCASSLTGDGSSYEQYFGPGTRLTVT.

V gene TRBV6-5 combines with J gene TRBJ1-6; D is undetermined. Trimming cost V 0 bases and J 10 bases, with 13 bases left between them. CDR3 length: 15 residues. The germline CDR1 and CDR2 sequences are MNHEY and SVGAGI. The CDR3 sequence: CASSYSRSSSSPLHF. In DNA, the CDR3 is TGTGCCAGCAGTTACTCCCGGAGCAGCTCCTCACCCCTCCACTTT.

The CDR3 DNA reads as TGTGCCAGTCGTCCAGCGGGAGAGGCAGATACGCAGTATTTT. Protein product: CASRPAGEADTQYF. The chain recombines TRBV19 with TRBJ2-3, with TRBD2 matching over 8 bases. The CDR3 spans 14 residues. CDR1 and CDR2 from the germline V gene are LNHDA and SQIVND (reference sequence). J was trimmed by 4 bases and V by 8 bases; bases with no gene match: 8.

This sequence joins TRBV2 and TRBJ1-2; possibly TRBD1 for D (6 bases). The germline gives CDR1 SNHLY, CDR2 FYNNEI. V lost 7 bases, J lost 3 bases, and 18 bases lay in between. The CDR3 loop spans 15 amino acids. The CDR3 region has the DNA TGTGCCAGCACCCCCCAGGGGATGGAGTACTATGGCTACACCTTC. Translated, it gives CASTPQGMEYYGYTF.

The chain recombines TRBV13 with TRBJ2-1; the match to TRBD1 covers 8 bases. The V gene's germline CDR1 is PRHDT and CDR2 FYEKMQ (reference sequence). The CDR3 consists of 17 residues. The ends lost 2 bases at V and 0 bases at J; junction bases unmatched: 6. CDR3 protein: CASSLTRTGSSYNEQFF. The CDR3 DNA sequence: TGTGCCAGCAGCTTAACCCGGACAGGGAGCTCCTACAATGAGCAGTTCTTC.

This clone was counted only a few times. This sequence joins TRBV14 and TRBJ1-1, with D perhaps TRBD1 (5 bases). The germline V gene encodes CDR1 SGHDN and CDR2 FVKESK. V was cut by 1 base and J by 4 bases, with 10 bases left in between. The CDR3 is made up of 14 amino acids. The CDR3 spells CASSQVQGATEAFF. The DNA of the CDR3 is TGTGCCAGCAGCCAAGTACAAGGGGCCACTGAAGCTTTCTTT. The full variable domain, in which reference TRBV14 and TRBJ1-1 provide the parts outside the CDR3, is EAGVTQFPSHSVIEKGQTVTLRCDPISGHDNLYWYRRVMGKEIKFLLHFVKESKQDESGMPNNRFLAERTGGTYSTLKVQPAELEDSGVYFCASSQVQGATEAFFGQGTRLTVV.

This clone was recorded once. J is TRBJ2-1 and V is TRBV2, with TRBD2 matching over 8 bases. Germline CDR1 is SNHLY and CDR2 is FYNNEI. V lost 7 bases and J lost 2; bases outside the gene matches: 4. The CDR3 spans 14 residues. In DNA form, the CDR3 reads TGTGCCAGCAAGACTAGCGAGCCCTACAATGAGCAGTTCTTC. Amino acids: CASKTSEPYNEQFF.

A single count supports this clone. The chain has TRBV7-9 and TRBJ2-7, with D possibly being TRBD1 (6 bases). V dropped 6 bases and J dropped 3 bases, with 15 bases sitting between them. Germline-derived CDR1 and CDR2 are SEHNR and FQNEAQ (reference sequence). The CDR3 consists of 14 residues. CDR3: CASSSGLQGYEQYF. The CDR3 region has the DNA TGTGCCAGCAGTTCTGGTTTACAGGGCTACGAGCAGTACTTC.

V gene TRBV28 combines with J gene TRBJ1-1, with D unresolved. The CDR3 is 14 residues long. Trimming removed 3 bases at V and 1 base at J, with 9 bases between. Germline CDR1 is MDHEN and CDR2 is SYDVKM. The CDR3 DNA reads TGTGCCAGCAGTTTCAGTGAAGGGAACACTGAAGCTTTCTTT. Amino acid sequence: CASSFSEGNTEAFF.

This rearrangement joins TRBV27 to TRBJ2-1, with D perhaps matching TRBD1 (6 bases). Trimming shortened V by 6 bases and J by 6 bases, and 12 bases separated the two germline ends. The CDR3 extends over 13 amino acids. Germline CDR1 reads MNHEY; CDR2 reads SMNVEV (reference sequence). DNA for the CDR3: TGTGCCAGCAGCCTAGACAGGATCAATGAGCAGTTCTTC. This gives the protein CASSLDRINEQFF.

The rearrangement joins TRBV30 to TRBJ2-7; a possible D gene is TRBD1 (6 bases). The CDR3 sequence is 11 residues long. CDR1 and CDR2 from the germline V gene are GTSNPN and SVGIG (reference sequence). V was trimmed by 5 bases and J by 3 bases, leaving 8 bases between them. The CDR3 sequence is CAWGTFYEQYF. The CDR3 DNA follows: TGTGCCTGGGGGACATTCTACGAGCAGTACTTC.

This chain connects TRBV19 to TRBJ1-6, with 9 bases aligning to TRBD1. Germline values: CDR1 LNHDA, CDR2 SQIVND (reference sequence). Losses at the gene ends were 4 bases for V and 6 bases for J; bases not matched to a gene: 7. The CDR3 extends over 16 amino acids. CDR3 nucleotide sequence: TGTGCCAGTAGTAAATTCGGACAGGGGTCTAATTCACCCCTCCACTTT. Translation gives CASSKFGQGSNSPLHF.

In nucleotides, the CDR3 is TGTGCCAGCAGCTTTATCGGCACTAGCGGGAGGGAGACCCAGTACTTC. Translating it yields CASSFIGTSGRETQYF. V and J are TRBV7-8 and TRBJ2-5; TRBD2 agrees at 12 bases. Germline V lookup: CDR1 SGHVS, CDR2 FQNEAQ. Trimming removed 3 bases from V and 5 bases from J; junction bases left unmatched: 7. The CDR3 is made up of 16 amino acids.

The chain links TRBV19 to TRBJ1-1; D is unresolved. V shed 2 bases and J shed 5 bases, with 12 bases lying between them. From germline, CDR1 is LNHDA and CDR2 SQIVND (reference sequence). The CDR3 extends over 14 amino acids. The CDR3 sequence is CASSIMDQMTEAFF. In DNA form, the CDR3 reads TGTGCCAGTAGTATAATGGACCAAATGACTGAAGCTTTCTTT.

CDR3 sequence: CASSWGGNDQPQHF. The CDR3 nucleotides read TGTGCCAGCAGCTGGGGGGGGAACGATCAGCCCCAGCATTTT. V usage is TRBV5-8 and J usage is TRBJ1-5; tentative D call: TRBD1 (5 bases). The germline V gene has CDR1 SGHTS and CDR2 YDEGEE. V lost 3 bases, J lost 5 bases, and 12 bases lay in between. The CDR3 spans 14 residues.

Here the CDR3 DNA reads TGTGCCAGCAGCCCCGGGACTAGCACAGATACGCAGTATTTT. Protein product: CASSPGTSTDTQYF. This chain links TRBV7-3 with TRBJ2-3; weak D call: TRBD2 (6 bases). V dropped 5 bases and J dropped 0 bases, with 9 bases sitting between them. The CDR3 covers 14 residues. Germline values: CDR1 SGHTA, CDR2 FQGTGA.

V is TRBV10-3 and J is TRBJ1-6; 8 bases are a match to TRBD1. J was trimmed by 8 bases and V by 5 bases; bases with no gene match: 5. The CDR3 length is 14 residues. CDR1 and CDR2 (germline): ENHRY, SYGVKD. The CDR3 nucleotides read TGTGCCATCAGTCAGACAGGGGAAGATTCACCCCTCCACTTT. Its translation is CAISQTGEDSPLHF.

The chain joins TRBV25-1 to TRBJ2-5; 13 bases map to TRBD2. J lost 5 bases, V lost 3 bases, and 9 bases had no gene match. This CDR3 comprises 17 residues. Looked up from germline, CDR1 is MGHDK and CDR2 is SYGVNS. This chain's CDR3 is CASSDSGLAGFDETQYF. CDR3 nucleotide sequence: TGTGCCAGCAGTGATTCGGGACTAGCGGGATTTGATGAGACCCAGTACTTC.

The chain combines TRBV15 with TRBJ2-5; D perhaps matches TRBD2 (5 bases). The J call may not be correct, given that the DNA end is closer to TRBJ2-7. The CDR3 length is 11 residues. Germline V gene sequence: CDR1 LNHNV, CDR2 YYDKDF (reference sequence). The CDR3 DNA is TGTGCCACCAGATCGGAGGCCGAGCAGTACTTC. Translation: CATRSEAEQYF.

The rearrangement joins TRBV7-9 to TRBJ2-7; D ambiguous. Germline values: CDR1 SEHNR, CDR2 FQNEAQ (reference sequence). The CDR3 length is 12 residues. The V end was cut by 3 bases, the J end by 5 bases, with 8 bases between. The CDR3 here is CASSFRYDEQYF. The DNA for the CDR3 is TGTGCCAGCAGCTTCCGATATGACGAGCAGTACTTC.

This chain joins TRBV19 and TRBJ2-7; TRBD2 aligns across 11 bases. The CDR3 length is 15 residues. The V gene end was trimmed by 3 bases and the J gene end by 3 bases; junction bases not matched to a gene: 4. Germline V CDR1 and CDR2: LNHDA, SQIVND (reference sequence). The CDR3 region is CASSIRLAGGYEQYF. As DNA, the CDR3 is TGTGCCAGTAGTATCCGGCTAGCGGGGGGCTACGAGCAGTACTTC. Based on the CDR3 plus reference TRBV19 and TRBJ2-7, the full variable domain is DGGITQSPKYLFRKEGQNVTLSCEQNLNHDAMYWYRQDPGQGLRLIYYSQIVNDFQKGDIAEGYSVSREKKESFPLTVTSAQKNPTAFYLCASSIRLAGGYEQYFGPGTRLTVT.

The V and J genes are TRBV11-2 and TRBJ1-1; D call uncertain. The V end lost 1 base, the J end lost 4 bases, and 13 bases lay between the germline ends. This CDR3 region has 15 residues. Germline V CDR1 and CDR2: SGHAT, FQNNGV. CDR3 nucleotide sequence: TGTGCCAGCAGCTTAGTCGGAGACCTTGGCACTGAAGCTTTCTTT. Translating gives CASSLVGDLGTEAFF.

This chain connects TRBV7-2 to TRBJ1-5; D is uncertain. The CDR3 totals 14 residues. V lost 5 bases and J lost 6, with 14 bases in between. Germline CDR1 SGHTA, CDR2 FQGNSA. CDR3 loop: CASSPLDGVQPQHF. The CDR3 nucleotides are TGTGCCAGCAGCCCCCTCGATGGGGTTCAGCCCCAGCATTTT.

This chain uses TRBV6-1 with TRBJ1-2; 7 bases align to TRBD1. The ends lost 1 base at V and 8 bases at J; junction bases unmatched: 10. Germline values: CDR1 MNHNS, CDR2 SASEGT. The CDR3 has 15 amino acids. The CDR3 sequence: CASSEVTAGGLGYTF. The CDR3 DNA sequence: TGTGCCAGCAGTGAAGTAACGGCAGGGGGTTTAGGCTACACCTTC.

This clone is judged medium-sized (0.01 to 0.1%). The chain is built from TRBV4-1 and TRBJ1-5; 7 nucleotides line up with TRBD1. CDR3 length: 14 amino acids. CDR1 MGHRA and CDR2 YSYEKL come from the germline V gene. J gave up 7 bases and V 5 bases, and 8 bases lay outside the gene matches. DNA for the CDR3: TGCGCCAGCAGCACCCGGACAGGTATACAGCCCCAGCATTTT. This encodes CASSTRTGIQPQHF.

This clone appeared a single time. The CDR3 DNA follows: TGTGCCAGCAGTTACCCCGGGGTCGGGAGGAATGAGCAGTTCTTC. Protein product: CASSYPGVGRNEQFF. J is TRBJ2-1 and V is TRBV6-6; 7 bases are shared with TRBD2. After removal of 2 bases from V and 7 bases from J, the junction contained 8 bases not matched to a gene. Germline CDR1 and CDR2: MNHNY and SVGAGI (reference sequence). The CDR3 spans 15 residues.

This clone was observed once. The chain uses TRBV10-3 and TRBJ2-5, with 8 bases fitting TRBD2. Germline assignment: CDR1 ENHRY and CDR2 SYGVKD. The V gene end was trimmed by 0 bases and the J gene end by 5 bases; junction bases not matched to a gene: 2. The CDR3 has 14 residues. CDR3 in DNA: TGTGCCATCAGTGAGTCAAGCGGGAGTGAGACCCAGTACTTC. Amino acids: CAISESSGSETQYF.